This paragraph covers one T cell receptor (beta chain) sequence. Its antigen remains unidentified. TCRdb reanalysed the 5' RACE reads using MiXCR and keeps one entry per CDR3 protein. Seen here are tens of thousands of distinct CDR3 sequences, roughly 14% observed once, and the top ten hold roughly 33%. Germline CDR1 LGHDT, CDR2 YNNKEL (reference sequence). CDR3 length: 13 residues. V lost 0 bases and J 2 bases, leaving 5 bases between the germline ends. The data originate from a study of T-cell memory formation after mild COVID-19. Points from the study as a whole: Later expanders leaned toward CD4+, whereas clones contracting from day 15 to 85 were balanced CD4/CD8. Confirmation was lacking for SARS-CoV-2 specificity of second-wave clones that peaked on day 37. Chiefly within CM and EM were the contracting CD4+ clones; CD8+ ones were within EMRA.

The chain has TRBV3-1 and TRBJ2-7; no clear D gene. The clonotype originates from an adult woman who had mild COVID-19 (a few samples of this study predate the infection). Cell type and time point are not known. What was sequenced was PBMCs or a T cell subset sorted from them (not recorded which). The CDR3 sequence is CASSQDYPYEQYF. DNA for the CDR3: TGTGCCAGCAGCCAAGATTACCCCTACGAGCAGTACTTC.